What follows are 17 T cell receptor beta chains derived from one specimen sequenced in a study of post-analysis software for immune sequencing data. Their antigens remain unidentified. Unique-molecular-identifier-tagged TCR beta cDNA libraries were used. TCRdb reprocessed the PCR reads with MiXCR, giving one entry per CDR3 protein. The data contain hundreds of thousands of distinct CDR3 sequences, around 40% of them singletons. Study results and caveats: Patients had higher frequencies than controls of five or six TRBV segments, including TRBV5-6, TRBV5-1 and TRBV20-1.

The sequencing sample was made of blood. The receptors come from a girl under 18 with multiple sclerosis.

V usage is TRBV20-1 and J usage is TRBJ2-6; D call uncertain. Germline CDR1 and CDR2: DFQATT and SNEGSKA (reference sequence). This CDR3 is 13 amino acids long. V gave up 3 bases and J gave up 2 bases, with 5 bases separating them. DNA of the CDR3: TGCAGTGCTAGTGCGACTGGGGCCAACGTCCTGACTTTC. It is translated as CSASATGANVLTF.

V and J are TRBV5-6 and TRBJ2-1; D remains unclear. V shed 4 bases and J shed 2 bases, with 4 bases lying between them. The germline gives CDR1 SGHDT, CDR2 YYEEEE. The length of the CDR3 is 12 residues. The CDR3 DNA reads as TGTGCCAGCAGCCAGACCTACAATGAGCAGTTCTTC. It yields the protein CASSQTYNEQFF.

This chain's CDR3 is CAISSGNTQYF. CDR3 nucleotides: TGTGCCATCAGTAGCGGCAATACGCAGTATTTT. The chain recombines TRBV10-3 with TRBJ2-3; a weak D match, TRBD2 (5 bases). The CDR3 is made up of 11 amino acids. Trimming shortened V by 5 bases and J by 7 bases, and 7 bases separated the two germline ends. Germline V gene sequence: CDR1 ENHRY, CDR2 SYGVKD.

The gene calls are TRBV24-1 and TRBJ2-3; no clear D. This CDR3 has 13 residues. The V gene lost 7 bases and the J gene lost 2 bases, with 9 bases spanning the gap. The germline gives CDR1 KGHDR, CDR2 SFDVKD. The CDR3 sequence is CATSTRNTDTQYF. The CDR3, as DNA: TGTGCCACCAGCACCCGGAACACAGATACGCAGTATTTT.

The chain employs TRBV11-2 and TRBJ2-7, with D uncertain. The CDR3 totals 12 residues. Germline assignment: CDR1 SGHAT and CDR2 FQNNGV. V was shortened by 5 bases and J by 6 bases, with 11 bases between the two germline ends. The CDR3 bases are TGTGCCAGCAGCCCCCGTTTAGTCGAGCAGTACTTC. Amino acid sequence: CASSPRLVEQYF. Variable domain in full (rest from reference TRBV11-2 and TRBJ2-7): EAGVAQSPRYKIIEKRQSVAFWCNPISGHATLYWYQQILGQGPKLLIQFQNNGVVDDSQLPKDRFSAERLKGVDSTLKIQPAKLEDSAVYLCASSPRLVEQYFGPGTRLTVT.

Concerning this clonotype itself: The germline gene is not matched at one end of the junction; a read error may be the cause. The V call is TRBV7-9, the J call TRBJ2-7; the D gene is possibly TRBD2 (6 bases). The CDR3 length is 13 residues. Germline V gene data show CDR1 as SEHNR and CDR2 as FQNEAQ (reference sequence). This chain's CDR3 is CASSRGISYGQYF. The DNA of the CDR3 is TGTGCCAGCAGCCGCGGGATTTCCTACGGGCAGTACTTC.

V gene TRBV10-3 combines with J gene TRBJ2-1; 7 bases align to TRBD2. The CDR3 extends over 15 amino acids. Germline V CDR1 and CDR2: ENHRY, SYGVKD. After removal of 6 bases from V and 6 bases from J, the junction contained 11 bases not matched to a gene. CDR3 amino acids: CAISRTSEWGNEQFF. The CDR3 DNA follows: TGTGCCATCAGCCGCACTAGCGAATGGGGCAATGAGCAGTTCTTC.

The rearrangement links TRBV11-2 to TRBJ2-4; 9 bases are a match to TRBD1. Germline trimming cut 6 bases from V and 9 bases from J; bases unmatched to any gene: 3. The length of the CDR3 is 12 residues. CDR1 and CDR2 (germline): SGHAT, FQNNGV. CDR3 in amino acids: CASRDRGSIQYF. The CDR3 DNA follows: TGTGCCAGCAGGGACAGGGGAAGCATTCAGTACTTC.

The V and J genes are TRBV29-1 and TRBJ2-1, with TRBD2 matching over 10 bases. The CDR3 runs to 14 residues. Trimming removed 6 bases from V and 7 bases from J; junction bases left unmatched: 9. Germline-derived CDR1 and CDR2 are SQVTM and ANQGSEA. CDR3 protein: CSVDLAGVGNEQFF. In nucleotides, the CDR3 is TGCAGCGTAGACCTAGCGGGAGTCGGTAATGAGCAGTTCTTC.

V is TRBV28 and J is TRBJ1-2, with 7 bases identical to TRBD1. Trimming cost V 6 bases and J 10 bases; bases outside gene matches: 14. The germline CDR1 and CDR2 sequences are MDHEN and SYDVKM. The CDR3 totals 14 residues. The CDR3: CASSLLTGRGFYTF. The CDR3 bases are TGTGCCAGCAGCCTTCTGACAGGGAGAGGTTTCTACACCTTC.

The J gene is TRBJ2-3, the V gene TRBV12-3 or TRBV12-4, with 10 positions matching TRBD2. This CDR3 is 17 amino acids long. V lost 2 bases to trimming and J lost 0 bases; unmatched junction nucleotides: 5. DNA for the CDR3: TGTGCCAGCAGTTTACTTGGACTAGCGGTGAGCACAGATACGCAGTATTTT. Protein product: CASSLLGLAVSTDTQYF.

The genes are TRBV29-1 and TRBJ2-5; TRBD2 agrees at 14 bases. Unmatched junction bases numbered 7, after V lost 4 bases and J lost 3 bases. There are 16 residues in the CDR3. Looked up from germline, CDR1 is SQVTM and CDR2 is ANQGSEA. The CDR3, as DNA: TGCAGCGTTGCACCTCGACTAGCGGGGGGGGAAGAGACCCAGTACTTC. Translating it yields CSVAPRLAGGEETQYF.

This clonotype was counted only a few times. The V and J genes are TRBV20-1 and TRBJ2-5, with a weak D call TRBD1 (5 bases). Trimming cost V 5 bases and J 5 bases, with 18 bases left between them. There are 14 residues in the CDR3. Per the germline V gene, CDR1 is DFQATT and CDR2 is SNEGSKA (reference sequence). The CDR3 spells CSAFQTQQGETQYF. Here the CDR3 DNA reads TGCAGTGCTTTCCAGACCCAGCAGGGCGAGACCCAGTACTTC.

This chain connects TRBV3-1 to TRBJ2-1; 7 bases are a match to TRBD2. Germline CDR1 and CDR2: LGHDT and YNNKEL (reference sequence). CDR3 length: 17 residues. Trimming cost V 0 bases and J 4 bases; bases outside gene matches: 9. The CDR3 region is CASSQDQLRGGYNEQFF. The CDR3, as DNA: TGTGCCAGCAGCCAAGATCAGTTGAGGGGAGGGTACAATGAGCAGTTCTTC.

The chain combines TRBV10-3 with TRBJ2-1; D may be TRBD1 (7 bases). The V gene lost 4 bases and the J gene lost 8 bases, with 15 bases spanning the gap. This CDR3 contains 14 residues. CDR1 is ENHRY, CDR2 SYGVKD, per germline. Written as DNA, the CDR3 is TGTGCCATCAGTGGCGGGACAGTGCGCCATGAGCAGTTCTTC. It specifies CAISGGTVRHEQFF.

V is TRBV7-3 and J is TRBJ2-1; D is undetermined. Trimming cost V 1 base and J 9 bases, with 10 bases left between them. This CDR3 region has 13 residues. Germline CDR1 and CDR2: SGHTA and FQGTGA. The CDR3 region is CASSLMIPGEQFF. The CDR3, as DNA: TGTGCCAGCAGCTTAATGATCCCCGGTGAGCAGTTCTTC.

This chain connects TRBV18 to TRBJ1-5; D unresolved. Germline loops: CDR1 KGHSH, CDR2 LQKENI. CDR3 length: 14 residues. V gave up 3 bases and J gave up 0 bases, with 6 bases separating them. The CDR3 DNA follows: TGTGCCAGCTCACCTTCACATAGCAATCAGCCCCAGCATTTT. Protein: CASSPSHSNQPQHF.